Given below is one TCR beta chain in context. What it binds is unknown. The source of the sample is a study of T cells expressing NK-cell markers. Looking at the study overall: With respect to HCMV, seven of the eight sequenced donors were seropositive, and one was seronegative.

General study results and limits: There were a handful of donors in whom these clonotypes also led the CD3+CD56-NKG2C+ fraction. It is unclear if expanded NKG2C-expressing clones target HCMV antigens. The study found dominant NKG2C+ clonotypes at roughly 1.0-7.0% of CD8+ T cells in roughly six donors.

CDR3 size: 14 residues. Germline V gives CDR1 SGHTA, CDR2 FQGNSA. TCRdb re-analyzed the 5' RACE reads; it lists each CDR3 protein once, without DNA. The table lists about 550,000 distinct CDR3 sequences. The source material was blood T cells: a sorted CD56 or NKG2C T cell subset, CD4+ or CD8+ T cells, or bulk PBMC T cells (not recorded which). The clonotype originates from a man aged 18 to 29 in good health. The V and J genes are TRBV7-2 and TRBJ2-3. The CDR3 loop reads CASSLGVMADTQYF.